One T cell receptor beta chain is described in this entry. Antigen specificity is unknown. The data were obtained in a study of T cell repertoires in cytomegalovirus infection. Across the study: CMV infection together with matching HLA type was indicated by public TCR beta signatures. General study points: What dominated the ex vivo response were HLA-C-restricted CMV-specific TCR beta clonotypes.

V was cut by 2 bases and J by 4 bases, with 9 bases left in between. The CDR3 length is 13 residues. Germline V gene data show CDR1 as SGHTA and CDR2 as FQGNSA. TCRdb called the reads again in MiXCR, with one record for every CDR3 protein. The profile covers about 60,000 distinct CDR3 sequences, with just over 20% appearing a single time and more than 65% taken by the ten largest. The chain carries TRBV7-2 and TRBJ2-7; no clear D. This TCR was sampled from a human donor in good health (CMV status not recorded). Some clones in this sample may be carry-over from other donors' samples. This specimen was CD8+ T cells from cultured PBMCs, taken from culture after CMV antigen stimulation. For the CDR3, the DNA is TGTGCCAGCAGCTTATTAGACGGGTACGAGCAGTACTTC. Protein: CASSLLDGYEQYF.